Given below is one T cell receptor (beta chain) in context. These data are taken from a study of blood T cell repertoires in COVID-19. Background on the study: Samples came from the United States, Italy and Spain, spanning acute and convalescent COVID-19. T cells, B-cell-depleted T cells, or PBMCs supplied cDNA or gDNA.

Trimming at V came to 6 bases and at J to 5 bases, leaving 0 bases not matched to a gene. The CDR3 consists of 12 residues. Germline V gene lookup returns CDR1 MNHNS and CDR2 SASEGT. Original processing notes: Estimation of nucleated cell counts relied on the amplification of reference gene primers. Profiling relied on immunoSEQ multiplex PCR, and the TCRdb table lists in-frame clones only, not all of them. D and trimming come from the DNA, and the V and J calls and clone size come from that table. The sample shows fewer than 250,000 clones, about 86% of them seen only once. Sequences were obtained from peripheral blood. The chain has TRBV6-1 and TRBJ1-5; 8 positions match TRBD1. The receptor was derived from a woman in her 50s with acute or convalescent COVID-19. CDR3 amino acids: CASRQGDQPQHF. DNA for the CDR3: TGTGCCAGCAGACAGGGGGATCAGCCCCAGCATTTT.